This TCR beta chain was sequenced for a study of cytomegalovirus exposure and HLA in healthy donors. Germline CDR1 is SEHNR and CDR2 is FQNEAQ (reference sequence). V lost 7 bases to trimming and J lost 2 bases, with 17 bases between them. This CDR3 is built from 15 residues. On this clone itself: Its antigen is not identified.

The study ran its PCR with 60 Vbeta and 13 Jbeta primers. The data were produced by immunoSEQ multiplex PCR, yet TCRdb's version contains in-frame clones alone and is incomplete. The repertoire includes around 130,000 clones, approximately 8.7% of them detected once, and under 5.5% sits in the top ten. Study results and caveats: DRB1 had the most TCR associations and HLA-C the fewest, a later analysis found, with rates varying by HLA locus. The classifier reportedly diagnosed cytomegalovirus status with high sensitivity and specificity. Three chains linked to CMV were shown in vitro to be specific for CMV antigens. It was likely that a cluster of highly shared sequence variants was a sequencing artifact.

The V gene is TRBV7-9, the J gene TRBJ1-2; D is undetermined. Source material: PBMCs. The receptor was derived from a man in his forties in good health and CMV-seronegative. CDR3 loop: CASTDGSLGNYGYTF. The CDR3 nucleotides are TGTGCCAGCACCGACGGGAGCCTGGGGAACTATGGCTACACCTTC.